In this sample, the clone carrying this TCR beta chain turned up many times. A patient was excluded if there was uncontrolled infection, other autoimmune disease, pregnancy or lactation. Clinical symptoms, serum thyroxine, TRAb, thyroid ultrasound and orbital computed tomography informed diagnoses. The sample is drawn from a study of T cells in Graves' hyperthyroidism and ophthalmopathy. This CDR3 is 14 amino acids long. Trimming removed 4 bases from V and 2 bases from J; junction bases left unmatched: 5. The germline V gene has CDR1 SGHTA and CDR2 FQGNSA. RNA transcripts provided the source from which TCR beta CDR3 regions were amplified. First-round RT-PCR with HTBI primers amplified the TCR CDR3 region. TCRdb passed the multiplex PCR reads through MiXCR, listing each CDR3 protein once. The table records some 350,000 distinct CDR3 sequences, around 14% of them present only once.

The sequenced sample consisted of blood. The J gene is TRBJ2-7, the V gene TRBV7-2, with TRBD1 matching 7 bases. The sequence was obtained from a woman between 18 and 30 years old with Graves' hyperthyroidism that later progressed to Graves' ophthalmopathy. CDR3 DNA: TGTGCCAGCAGCTCATACAGGGGCCCCTACGAGCAGTACTTC. Translation gives CASSSYRGPYEQYF.